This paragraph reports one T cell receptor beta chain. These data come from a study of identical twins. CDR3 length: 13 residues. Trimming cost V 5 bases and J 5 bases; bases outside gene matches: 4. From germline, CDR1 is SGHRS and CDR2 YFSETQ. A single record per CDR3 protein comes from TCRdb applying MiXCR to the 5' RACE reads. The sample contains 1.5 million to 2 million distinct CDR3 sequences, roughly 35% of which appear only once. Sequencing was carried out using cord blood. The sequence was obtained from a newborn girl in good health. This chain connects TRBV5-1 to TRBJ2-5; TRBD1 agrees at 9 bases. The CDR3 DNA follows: TGCGCCAGCAGACAGGGGGCAGAGGAGACCCAGTACTTC. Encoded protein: CASRQGAEETQYF.